Sequencing of this T cell receptor (beta chain) was carried out in a study of blood T cell repertoires in COVID-19. Study background: Some COVID-19 samples were acute and others convalescent; all came from the United States, Italy and Spain. From T cells, B-cell-depleted T cells, or PBMCs came the material, which was cDNA or gDNA.

Authors' methods: Estimates of nucleated cell counts were drawn from the amplification of reference gene primers. TCRdb keeps only in-frame clones here, not all; method: immunoSEQ multiplex PCR. V, J and clone size reflect that table, while D and trimming were determined from the DNA. The sample contains about 50,000 clones, 65% to 85% of which appear only once. Looked up from germline, CDR1 is SGHVS and CDR2 is FNYEAQ. J gave up 0 bases and V 1 base, and 3 bases lay outside the gene matches. CDR3 length equals 16 residues. The sample was peripheral blood. This TCR was recovered from a man in his 70s with active COVID-19. The V gene is TRBV7-6, the J gene TRBJ2-1; 7 positions agree with TRBD2. The CDR3 loop is CASSLVGGSSYNEQFF. CDR3 coding DNA: TGTGCCAGCAGCTTAGTGGGGGGGAGCTCCTACAATGAGCAGTTCTTC.